One and the same sample provided the 2 T cell receptor beta chains below, sequenced in a study of T-cell reconstitution after alpha-beta-depleted transplantation in children listed by TCRdb under 2016. The library relied on PCR. Sequencing was performed on an Illumina HiSeq 2500. Molecular barcoding was employed in the preparation of TCR libraries, with unique molecular identifiers being used to normalize TCRbeta repertoire quantification. The public reads were reprocessed in TCRdb via fastp at Q25 and MiXCR, keeping in-frame beta chains. Identical CDR3 proteins give one entry, which carries the most common genes and DNA. The sample table lists about 400,000 distinct CDR3 sequences, 10% to 15% of them with a count of one. The top ten hold approximately 4.3% of the sample. Source: PBMCs, taken from the stem cell graft. Every receptor here comes from a human donor who donated a stem cell graft to a child with Fanconi anemia.

This clonotype was detected a few times. The chain has TRBV5-1 and TRBJ2-1; 8 bases fit TRBD2. The CDR3 length is 13 residues. Trimming took 6 bases from V and 3 from J; bases not matched to a gene: 2. In germline, CDR1 is SGHRS, CDR2 YFSETQ. The DNA of the CDR3 is TGCGCCAGCACCACTAGCGGCTACAATGAGCAGTTCTTC. Its protein product is CASTTSGYNEQFF.

As to this clonotype: A read error may explain this, as a much larger clone is one base away. This chain links TRBV6-1 with TRBJ1-5; D not resolved. The CDR3 loop spans 13 amino acids. Per germline, CDR1 MNHNS and CDR2 SASEGT. CDR3 DNA sequence: TGTGCCAGTCAGCCTTTCGGCAATAAGCCCCAGCATTTT. Translated, it gives CASQPFGNKPQHF.